These 30 T cell receptor beta chains came from one sample sequenced in a study of vaccination and CD4 T cells after COVID-19 (dated 2022 in TCRdb). The library was generated by PCR. For sequencing, an Illumina iSeq 100 was employed. TCR sequencing of DNA from cultured CD4+ T cells used the Oncomine TCR Beta short-read assay at the Johns Hopkins FTIC core. The public reads were run again by TCRdb, first through fastp at Q25 and then through MiXCR, and only productive beta chains were kept. Records with the same CDR3 protein are collapsed into one entry carrying the most frequent genes and DNA. This sample gives 25,000 to 30,000 distinct CDR3 sequences in total; 35% to 50% of them show up just once. The ten biggest clones cover over 5% of the sample. Reading the label with the study, this specimen's time point is: late sampling 161 to 241 days after vaccination in a few convalescent patients. The sample's treatment or condition label, in plain terms: approximately 9-day PBMC culture with coronavirus spike peptide pools or control peptides (ViraFEST assay).

Their specific antigens are unknown. The sample here was CD4+ T cells from blood, cultured in vitro, taken about 7 months after SARS-CoV-2 vaccination. The receptors derive from a human donor who had recovered from COVID-19.

The chain employs TRBV7-3 and TRBJ2-1; 11 nucleotides align to TRBD2. The CDR3 has 16 amino acids. Germline CDR1 reads SGHTA; CDR2 reads FQGTGA. V trimming: 4 bases; J trimming: 3 bases; junction bases outside the gene matches: 5. CDR3 region: CASSSSGTSGYNEQFF. CDR3 bases: TGTGCCAGCAGCTCCTCCGGGACTAGCGGCTACAATGAGCAGTTCTTC.

This clonotype was recorded a few times. J is TRBJ1-2 and V is TRBV7-6, with a weak D call TRBD1 (6 bases). This CDR3 region has 15 residues. CDR1 is SGHVS, CDR2 FNYEAQ, per germline. V gave up 1 base and J gave up 3 bases, with 12 bases separating them. The CDR3 region is CASSLEGGADYGYTF. In DNA form, the CDR3 reads TGTGCCAGCAGCTTAGAGGGGGGCGCGGACTATGGCTACACCTTC.

The CDR3 bases are TGTGCCAGCACCGATCGAGAGACCCAGTACTTC. It is translated as CASTDRETQYF. This chain joins TRBV28 and TRBJ2-5; D not resolved. The CDR3 length is 11 residues. Germline lookup yields CDR1 MDHEN and CDR2 SYDVKM. V was clipped by 7 bases and J by 4 bases, with 7 bases between them.

This chain uses TRBV27 with TRBJ1-1; D is uncertain. Trimming took off 3 bases at V and 1 base at J, with 6 bases between the two ends. Germline V gene data show CDR1 as MNHEY and CDR2 as SMNVEV (reference sequence). The length of the CDR3 is 13 residues. The DNA of the CDR3 is TGTGCCAGCAGTTTTACGGGGAACACTGAAGCTTTCTTT. As protein: CASSFTGNTEAFF.

This chain uses TRBV6-5 with TRBJ2-3; 10 nucleotides match TRBD2. The CDR3 sequence is 16 residues long. V was pared by 4 bases and J by 4 bases, with 8 bases of the junction left unmatched. Germline assignment: CDR1 MNHEY and CDR2 SVGAGI. The chain's CDR3 is CASSSLSGRGADTQYF. CDR3 nucleotides: TGTGCCAGCAGTTCGCTGAGCGGGAGGGGTGCAGATACGCAGTATTTT.

A few counts support this clonotype. The chain uses TRBV7-9 and TRBJ2-5; D remains unclear. Trimming stripped 2 bases from V and 4 bases from J, with 8 bases between. Germline V gene data show CDR1 as SEHNR and CDR2 as FQNEAQ (reference sequence). CDR3 length: 13 residues. The CDR3 region is CASSLKPVETQYF. CDR3 DNA sequence: TGTGCCAGCAGCTTAAAGCCAGTAGAGACCCAGTACTTC. Filled out from reference TRBV7-9 and TRBJ2-5, the complete variable domain reads DTGVSQNPRHKITKRGQNVTFRCDPISEHNRLYWYRQTLGQGPEFLTYFQNEAQLEKSRLLSDRFSAERPKGSFSTLEIQRTEQGDSAMYLCASSLKPVETQYFGPGTRLLVL.

The rearrangement joins TRBV10-1 to TRBJ2-7; D not resolved. The CDR3 contains 14 residues. V lost 7 bases, J lost 0 bases, and 13 bases lay in between. The germline V gene has CDR1 WNHNN and CDR2 SYGVQD (reference sequence). The CDR3 sequence is CASIPTQSSYEQYF. The CDR3 DNA reads as TGCGCCAGCATTCCTACACAGAGCTCCTACGAGCAGTACTTC.

The rearrangement joins TRBV6-5 to TRBJ1-6; D gene ambiguous. V was pared by 4 bases and J by 9 bases, with 16 bases between. Germline V gene sequence: CDR1 MNHEY, CDR2 SVGAGI. This CDR3 has 15 amino acids. CDR3 region: CASSSTHSVGSPLHF. The DNA of the CDR3 is TGTGCCAGCAGTTCCACCCACAGCGTGGGTTCACCCCTCCACTTT.

The rearrangement links TRBV28 to TRBJ2-1; 16 bases agree with TRBD2. V dropped 6 bases and J dropped 3; count of bases not matched to a gene: 2. The CDR3 runs to 16 residues. Germline V gene data show CDR1 as MDHEN and CDR2 as SYDVKM. The CDR3 loop is CASRGTSGRDYNEQFF. CDR3 nucleotide sequence: TGTGCCAGCAGGGGGACTAGCGGGAGGGACTACAATGAGCAGTTCTTC. The entire variable domain, with the rest obtained from reference TRBV28 and TRBJ2-1, is as follows: DVKVTQSSRYLVKRTGEKVFLECVQDMDHENMFWYRQDPGLGLRLIYFSYDVKMKEKGDIPEGYSVSREKKERFSLILESASTNQTSMYLCASRGTSGRDYNEQFFGPGTRLTVL.

A few counts support this clonotype. The gene calls are TRBV20-1 and TRBJ2-1, with TRBD2 matching over 8 bases. This CDR3 has 14 residues. The germline V gene encodes CDR1 DFQATT and CDR2 SNEGSKA (reference sequence). The ends lost 4 bases at V and 9 bases at J; junction bases unmatched: 11. CDR3 residues: CSAIPFGRGGEQFF. CDR3 sequence (DNA): TGCAGTGCTATTCCATTCGGGAGGGGCGGTGAGCAGTTCTTC.

V and J are TRBV20-1 and TRBJ2-3; TRBD2 aligns across 8 bases. Germline V lookup: CDR1 DFQATT, CDR2 SNEGSKA (reference sequence). This CDR3 has 15 residues. V shed 4 bases, J shed 2 bases, and the junction held 8 bases outside the gene matches. CDR3 in DNA: TGCAGTGCTACTTTGGTAGCGGGAAACACAGATACGCAGTATTTT. Its translation is CSATLVAGNTDTQYF.

This clonotype was seen a few times. V usage is TRBV29-1 and J usage is TRBJ2-7; D is uncertain. Germline CDR1 reads SQVTM; CDR2 reads ANQGSEA. The ends were cut back, 1 base at V and 3 bases at J, with 7 bases in the middle. The CDR3 has 12 residues. In DNA form, the CDR3 reads TGCAGCGTTGAAGGAATAAGCTACGAGCAGTACTTC. Protein: CSVEGISYEQYF.

This clonotype is categorized as medium-sized (0.01 to 0.1%). The chain is built from TRBV28 and TRBJ1-1, with TRBD1 as a possible D gene (6 bases). The CDR3 is made up of 13 amino acids. V was pared by 7 bases and J by 3 bases, with 12 bases between. The germline gives CDR1 MDHEN, CDR2 SYDVKM. CDR3 loop: CASTDGGHTEAFF. The CDR3 coding sequence is TGTGCCAGCACGGACGGGGGGCACACTGAAGCTTTCTTT.

The chain couples TRBV7-2 to TRBJ1-2; D call uncertain. Trimming removed 0 bases from V and 13 bases from J, with 15 bases in between. CDR3 length: 13 residues. The germline gives CDR1 SGHTA, CDR2 FQGNSA. The CDR3 DNA reads TGTGCCAGCAGCTTAGCCCGCGGGTCGGTAACCACCTTC. Encoded protein: CASSLARGSVTTF.

This clonotype turned up a few times. Written as DNA, the CDR3 is TGTGCCAGCAGCCGGACAGATAGCAATCAGCCCCAGCATTTT. Translating it yields CASSRTDSNQPQHF. The chain joins TRBV27 to TRBJ1-5, with D perhaps matching TRBD1 (6 bases). Germline CDR1 is MNHEY and CDR2 is SMNVEV (reference sequence). Trimming took 6 bases from V and 0 from J, leaving 9 bases between them. This CDR3 is 14 amino acids long.

The chain uses TRBV19 and TRBJ2-1; 7 bases match TRBD1. The CDR3 consists of 14 residues. The V gene end was trimmed by 2 bases and the J gene end by 2 bases; junction bases not matched to a gene: 0. Germline CDR1 and CDR2: LNHDA and SQIVND (reference sequence). Here the CDR3 reads CASSIQGAYNEQFF. The CDR3 DNA reads as TGTGCCAGTAGTATACAGGGGGCCTACAATGAGCAGTTCTTC.

This clonotype was observed once. The rearrangement links TRBV6-5 to TRBJ2-7, with D uncertain. CDR3 size: 13 residues. The V gene's germline CDR1 is MNHEY and CDR2 SVGAGI. Between the trimmed V and J ends, which lost 4 bases and 3 bases, there was a span of 10 bases. The CDR3 loop reads CASSFSAHYEQYF. The CDR3 DNA is TGTGCCAGCAGTTTCTCGGCCCACTACGAGCAGTACTTC.

This chain connects TRBV7-2 to TRBJ2-7; possible D gene TRBD1, 6 bases. This CDR3 spans 16 amino acids. Germline loops: CDR1 SGHTA, CDR2 FQGNSA. V was shortened by 7 bases and J by 1 base, with 20 bases between the two germline ends. CDR3 region: CASTRPGTSPSYEQYF. In DNA form, the CDR3 reads TGTGCCAGCACCCGACCCGGGACAAGTCCTTCCTACGAGCAGTACTTC.

This clonotype turned up a few times. This chain connects TRBV27 to TRBJ2-7; 7 bases line up with TRBD1. The CDR3 covers 14 residues. Germline V gene sequence: CDR1 MNHEY, CDR2 SMNVEV (reference sequence). Trimming at V came to 5 bases and at J to 1 base, leaving 5 bases not matched to a gene. CDR3 protein: CASSRQGFSYEQYF. The CDR3 nucleotides are TGTGCCAGCAGTCGACAGGGATTTTCCTACGAGCAGTACTTC.

This clonotype was observed a few times. V and J are TRBV7-9 and TRBJ2-3, with a weak D call TRBD2 (6 bases). This CDR3 is 15 amino acids long. Deletions cut 1 base from V and 0 bases from J, with 8 bases between. Per the germline V gene, CDR1 is SEHNR and CDR2 is FQNEAQ (reference sequence). The CDR3 loop reads CASSLGGVSTDTQYF. The CDR3 DNA reads TGTGCCAGCAGCTTAGGGGGGGTTAGCACAGATACGCAGTATTTT.

This chain links TRBV4-2 with TRBJ2-1; the D gene is possibly TRBD2 (5 bases). V shed 1 base and J shed 3 bases, with 13 bases lying between them. CDR3 size: 16 residues. Germline CDR1 is LGHNA and CDR2 is YNFKEQ. The CDR3 sequence is CASSQVGGPGYNEQFF. The DNA of the CDR3 is TGTGCCAGCAGCCAAGTCGGCGGGCCCGGCTACAATGAGCAGTTCTTC.

This chain links TRBV6-2 or TRBV6-3 with TRBJ1-1; D call uncertain. The V end was cut by 0 bases, the J end by 1 base, with 12 bases between. The CDR3 runs to 16 residues. CDR1 is MNHEY, CDR2 SVGEGT, per germline. The CDR3 protein is CASSYSYRTANTEAFF. The CDR3 DNA reads TGTGCCAGCAGTTACTCGTACCGGACGGCGAACACTGAAGCTTTCTTT.

The rearrangement joins TRBV11-2 to TRBJ2-7, with D possibly being TRBD2 (6 bases). The CDR3 has 12 residues. The V end lost 3 bases, the J end lost 6 bases, and 9 bases lay between the germline ends. Germline V gene sequence: CDR1 SGHAT, CDR2 FQNNGV. DNA for the CDR3: TGTGCCAGCAGCTTTCCCGGGGGCGAGCAGTACTTC. It translates to CASSFPGGEQYF.

This chain links TRBV7-6 with TRBJ2-3; D is perhaps TRBD2 (5 bases). CDR1 and CDR2 from the germline V gene are SGHVS and FNYEAQ. V was shortened by 0 bases and J by 8 bases, with 27 bases between the two germline ends. The CDR3 is 19 residues long. CDR3 residues: CASSLARSGVGFKRGTQYF. CDR3 bases: TGTGCCAGCAGCTTAGCTCGGTCCGGGGTGGGCTTCAAACGGGGTACGCAGTATTTT.

This clonotype occurred once. V is TRBV19 and J is TRBJ2-1, with 10 positions matching TRBD2. This CDR3 spans 15 amino acids. Germline V CDR1 and CDR2: LNHDA, SQIVND (reference sequence). V was clipped by 8 bases and J by 5 bases; unmatched bases: 9. The CDR3 nucleotides are TGTGCCAGTTCTACTAGCGGGATGTTAGACAATGAGCAGTTCTTC. Protein sequence: CASSTSGMLDNEQFF.

The chain couples TRBV20-1 to TRBJ2-2, with 8 bases that match TRBD2. The germline V gene has CDR1 DFQATT and CDR2 SNEGSKA (reference sequence). The CDR3 totals 17 residues. Trimming cost V 3 bases and J 4 bases; bases outside gene matches: 13. This CDR3 reads CSASGRPSGRGTGELFF. The DNA of the CDR3 is TGCAGTGCTAGCGGCCGCCCCAGCGGGAGAGGCACCGGGGAGCTGTTTTTT.

This clonotype was detected only once. The chain recombines TRBV27 with TRBJ2-1, with 12 bases aligning to TRBD2. Germline V gene lookup returns CDR1 MNHEY and CDR2 SMNVEV (reference sequence). The V segment lost 8 bases and the J segment 5 bases; nucleotides outside the gene matches: 16. This CDR3 comprises 18 residues. CDR3 amino acids: CASRSTLASGRVNNEQFF. As DNA, the CDR3 is TGTGCCAGCCGATCCACCTTAGCTAGCGGGAGGGTGAACAATGAGCAGTTCTTC.

The chain has TRBV19 and TRBJ1-1, with 9 bases matching TRBD1. Per germline, CDR1 LNHDA and CDR2 SQIVND (reference sequence). V was clipped by 5 bases and J by 11 bases; unmatched bases: 18. This CDR3 comprises 16 residues. CDR3 protein: CASSPLEGQGFVGAFF. As DNA, the CDR3 is TGTGCCAGTAGTCCCCTCGAGGGACAGGGATTTGTCGGGGCTTTCTTT.

J is TRBJ2-5 and V is TRBV11-1; no definite D call. The CDR3 is made up of 12 amino acids. V lost 4 bases and J 6 bases, leaving 9 bases between the germline ends. In germline, CDR1 is SGHAT, CDR2 FQDESV (reference sequence). CDR3 region: CASSSRLKTQYF. The CDR3 bases are TGTGCCAGCAGCTCACGGCTCAAGACCCAGTACTTC.

This chain connects TRBV6-1 to TRBJ2-2, with no clear D. CDR1 is MNHNS, CDR2 SASEGT, per germline. The CDR3 extends over 14 amino acids. V lost 7 bases to trimming and J lost 1 base, with 10 bases between them. CDR3 DNA sequence: TGTGCCAGCAAAGATACAGTGAACACCGGGGAGCTGTTTTTT. It translates to CASKDTVNTGELFF.